This TCR beta chain was documented in a study of shared clonotypes between healthy human individuals. General study points: The generation probabilities recorded for non-shared clonotypes fell below those of clonotypes shared by all four donors. Across a few donors, naive CD4 shared roughly 5.1%, naive CD8 under 4%, memory CD4 roughly 2.4%, memory CD8 around 0.36%. Donors were few, which limited the genetic and exposure-history diversity represented.

Comments on this clone: The antigen is not known.

Produced via immunoSEQ multiplex PCR; TCRdb's table is partial and in-frame only. The data show 950,000 to 1,300,000 clones, with roughly 75% seen just once and approximately 1.5% held by the top ten. The germline V gene has CDR1 KGHSH and CDR2 LQKENI. There are 13 residues in the CDR3. The V end was cut by 8 bases, the J end by 0 bases, with 11 bases between. The source of this sequence is a man aged 18 to 30 in good health. The specimen was memory CD4+ T cells sorted from blood. Noted subset: CD45RA-negative fraction. This chain links TRBV18 with TRBJ2-7; D might be TRBD1 (6 bases). CDR3: CASGQGSSYEQYF. The CDR3 DNA reads as TGTGCCAGCGGGCAGGGGAGCTCCTACGAGCAGTACTTC.